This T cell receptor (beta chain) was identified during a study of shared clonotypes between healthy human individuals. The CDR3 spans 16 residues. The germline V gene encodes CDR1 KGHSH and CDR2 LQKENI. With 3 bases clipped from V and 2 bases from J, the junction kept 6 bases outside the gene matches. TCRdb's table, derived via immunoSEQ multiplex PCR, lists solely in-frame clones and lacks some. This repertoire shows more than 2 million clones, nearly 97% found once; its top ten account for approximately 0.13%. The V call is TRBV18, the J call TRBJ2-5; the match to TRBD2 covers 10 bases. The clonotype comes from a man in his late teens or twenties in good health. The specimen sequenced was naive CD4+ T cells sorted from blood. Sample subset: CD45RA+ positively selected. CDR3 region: CASSPSGLAVQETQYF. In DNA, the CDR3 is TGTGCCAGCTCACCCTCCGGACTAGCGGTACAAGAGACCCAGTACTTC.